This TCR beta chain was sequenced for a study of blood T cell repertoires in COVID-19. Study-level information: The United States, Italy and Spain were the sources of the acute and convalescent COVID-19 samples. T cells, B-cell-depleted T cells, or PBMCs supplied cDNA or gDNA.

Profiled with immunoSEQ multiplex PCR; TCRdb holds only in-frame clones, not every one. The table shows around 140,000 clones, with approximately 91% occurring only once. The receptor comes from a man between 70 and 80 years old with acute or convalescent COVID-19. The material sequenced was peripheral blood.

The DNA of the CDR3 is TGTGCCATCAGAACAGTCGGTTCGAGCACAGATACGCAGTATTTT. Translation gives CAIRTVGSSTDTQYF. This chain connects TRBV10-3 to TRBJ2-3; unclear D gene. The CDR3 contains 15 residues. Germline V lookup: CDR1 ENHRY, CDR2 SYGVKD. Deletions cut 6 bases from V and 0 bases from J, with 13 bases between.